The sequence of this T cell receptor beta chain was determined in a study of blood T cell repertoires in COVID-19. On the study more broadly: The cDNA or gDNA used as material had been derived from T cells, B-cell-depleted T cells, or PBMCs.

Source study methods: Amplified reference gene primers provided the basis for estimating nucleated cell counts. Sequencing was performed with immunoSEQ multiplex PCR; in TCRdb, only in-frame clones are kept and a portion is missing. V, J and clone size were drawn from that table, and D and trimming were deduced from the DNA. The table records roughly 87,000 clones, around 86% of them present only once. Sequenced sample: peripheral blood. The sequence came from a man in his fifties with active COVID-19.

CDR3 region: CASNRAGETSGANVLTF. DNA for the CDR3: TGTGCCAGCAACAGGGCAGGGGAGACCTCTGGGGCCAACGTCCTGACTTTC. The J gene is TRBJ2-6, the V gene TRBV21-1; the DNA was not used to check the table's D call, TRBD1. TRBV21-1 is termed a pseudogene. This CDR3 region has 17 residues.